The next 8 T cell receptor beta chains were all read from a single sample in a study of blood T cell repertoires in COVID-19. Libraries were prepared by immunoSEQ multiplex PCR; TCRdb keeps only in-frame clonotypes and omits some of them. The sample lists over 120,000 clones; 84% were seen once. The sample taken for sequencing was peripheral blood. All receptors derive from a human donor in a cohort sampled during active COVID-19.

J is TRBJ1-1 and V is TRBV13; D remains ambiguous. CDR1 is PRHDT, CDR2 FYEKMQ, per germline (reference sequence). The CDR3 is 14 amino acids. V lost 5 bases, J lost 7 bases, and 17 bases lay in between. The CDR3 sequence is CASSPPGRVDEAFF. The DNA for the CDR3 is TGTGCCAGCAGCCCCCCTGGGAGGGTGGATGAAGCTTTCTTT.

V is TRBV29-1 and J is TRBJ1-1, with TRBD1 as a possible D gene (6 bases). Trimming took 6 bases from V and 1 from J, leaving 6 bases between them. The CDR3 is 11 residues long. Per germline, CDR1 SQVTM and CDR2 ANQGSEA. The CDR3 nucleotides are TGCAGCGTACAGGGGAACACTGAAGCTTTCTTT. It encodes CSVQGNTEAFF. Combining the CDR3 with reference TRBV29-1 and TRBJ1-1 gives the whole variable domain SAVISQKPSRDICQRGTSLTIQCQVDSQVTMMFWYRQQPGQSLTLIATANQGSEATYESGFVIDKFPISRPNLTFSTLTVSNMSPEDSSIYLCSVQGNTEAFFGQGTRLTVV.

The CDR3 nucleotides are TGCGCCAGCAGCTTTATGTCTCTAGGCACCGGGGAGCTGTTTTTT. As protein: CASSFMSLGTGELFF. The chain recombines TRBV5-1 with TRBJ2-2; the D is unclear. The ends were cut back, 2 bases at V and 4 bases at J, with 12 bases in the middle. CDR3 length: 15 amino acids. Germline loops: CDR1 SGHRS, CDR2 YFSETQ.

This clone was detected once. The V gene is TRBV28, the J gene TRBJ1-1, with a possible D match to TRBD1 (5 bases). Germline lookup yields CDR1 MDHEN and CDR2 SYDVKM. Trimming removed 6 bases from V and 4 bases from J, with 15 bases in between. There are 14 residues in the CDR3. The CDR3 region is CASSRGGGRTEAFF. CDR3 coding DNA: TGTGCCAGCAGCCGTGGCGGGGGTCGCACTGAAGCTTTCTTT.

V gene TRBV4-2 combines with J gene TRBJ2-1; 7 nucleotides line up with TRBD1. This CDR3 comprises 17 residues. The ends lost 4 bases at V and 2 bases at J; junction bases unmatched: 11. Germline V CDR1 and CDR2: LGHNA, YNFKEQ. The CDR3 loop reads CASSPRITGETYNEQFF. The CDR3 bases are TGTGCCAGCAGCCCCCGGATTACAGGGGAAACCTACAATGAGCAGTTCTTC.

The chain has TRBV6-5 and TRBJ1-2, with 9 nucleotides matching TRBD1. This CDR3 has 12 residues. Per germline, CDR1 MNHEY and CDR2 SVGAGI. The ends lost 9 bases at V and 7 bases at J; junction bases unmatched: 6. In DNA form, the CDR3 reads TGTGCCAGTTACGGGACAGGGTCTGGCTACACCTTC. Amino acid sequence: CASYGTGSGYTF.

The J gene is TRBJ2-7, the V gene TRBV3-1 (or the pseudogene TRBV3-2); 9 nucleotides match TRBD2. Per the germline V gene, CDR1 is LGHDT and CDR2 is YNNKEL (reference sequence). V shed 1 base, J shed 0 bases, and the junction held 19 bases outside the gene matches. This CDR3 has 21 residues. CDR3 sequence: CASSQVLRPAGGPPTSYEQYV. The CDR3, as DNA: TGTGCCAGCAGCCAAGTCCTCCGACCGGCGGGAGGGCCCCCTACCTCCTACGAGCAGTACGTC.

V is TRBV5-4 and J is TRBJ2-1; 9 bases fit TRBD2. Losses at the gene ends were 1 base for V and 3 bases for J; bases not matched to a gene: 2. The CDR3 is 15 residues long. Germline V gives CDR1 SGHNT, CDR2 YYREEE (reference sequence). The CDR3 region has the DNA TGTGCCAGCAGCTTGAGGCGGGGGGGCTACAATGAGCAGTTCTTC. This codes for CASSLRRGGYNEQFF.